Sample share makes the clone carrying this T cell receptor delta chain medium-sized. The data originate from a study of gamma-delta chains in newborns, infants, children. Study-level background: Innate gammadelta T cells reportedly expand polyclonally right after birth, driven by microbial exposure, per the title.

TCRdb re-called clones from the reads via CATT. This table holds 3,000 to 5,000 delta-chain clones, approximately 44% found once. Trimming pared 3 bases from V and 0 bases from J, leaving 28 bases between. From germline, CDR1 is GEAIGNYY and CDR2 EKD. The CDR3 consists of 20 residues. Sequenced material: blood, taken at week 6. The TCR originated in a child who was a newborn, infant or young child, either healthy, febrile or measles-vaccinated (not recorded which). The V gene is TRDV2, the J gene TRDJ1, with D uncertain. The CDR3 spells CACDPLSPEGYPPHTDKLIF. CDR3 DNA: TGTGCCTGTGACCCCCTTTCCCCGGAGGGGTATCCGCCTCACACCGATAAACTCATCTTT.